This TCR beta chain was found in a study of PD-L1 blockade in urothelial cancer. The wider study: Patients' histories included 0 to 3 prior chemotherapy regimens. Timepoints chosen for blood analysis were 3 weeks (second dose) and 6 weeks after treatment start.

Time point meaning: peripheral blood 6 weeks after treatment start. The sample holds a few counts of this clone. CDR3 length equals 17 residues. Per germline, CDR1 SGDLS and CDR2 YYNGEE. The V segment lost 0 bases and the J segment 7 bases; nucleotides outside the gene matches: 12. TCRdb keeps only in-frame clones here, not all; method: immunoSEQ multiplex PCR. The data show about 19,000 clones, approximately 83% seen once. This receptor was obtained from a man aged 45 to 65 with urothelial cancer. The sequencing here drew on PBMCs, taken around atezolizumab (anti-PD-L1) treatment. The chain is built from TRBV9 and TRBJ2-1; 8 bases agree with TRBD2. The CDR3 region has the DNA TGTGCCAGCAGCGTAGATGCGGGAGGAGTGGTTTTGAATGAGCAGTTCTTC. It encodes CASSVDAGGVVLNEQFF.